Presented here are 32 T cell receptor beta chains from one specimen sequenced in a study of cytomegalovirus exposure and HLA in healthy donors. Primers for the PCR totalled 60 Vbeta and 13 Jbeta. Using immunoSEQ multiplex PCR, the repertoire was profiled, and TCRdb retains in-frame clones only, with some absent. The data show roughly 150,000 clones, roughly 75% seen once. The sample comprised PBMCs. The receptor set was obtained from a man between 18 and 29 years old in good health and CMV-seropositive.

The V call is TRBV6-1, the J call TRBJ2-4, with 9 bases lining up with TRBD1. The germline V gene has CDR1 MNHNS and CDR2 SASEGT. V was pared by 6 bases and J by 1 base, with 4 bases of the junction left unmatched. The CDR3 is made up of 15 amino acids. CDR3 in amino acids: CASSEQGAAKNIQYF. The CDR3 DNA is TGTGCCAGCAGCGAACAGGGGGCGGCCAAAAACATTCAGTACTTC.

The rearrangement joins TRBV18 to TRBJ2-7; D gene unclear. Germline CDR1 and CDR2: KGHSH and LQKENI. Trimming left V 2 bases short and J 3 bases short, with 8 bases between. The CDR3 runs 13 residues. The CDR3 protein is CASSPGVYYEQYF. The CDR3 bases are TGTGCCAGCTCACCAGGAGTCTACTACGAGCAGTACTTC.

V and J are TRBV29-1 and TRBJ1-5; D ambiguous. The germline CDR1 and CDR2 sequences are SQVTM and ANQGSEA. The CDR3 length is 18 residues. The ends were cut back, 4 bases at V and 0 bases at J, with 22 bases in the middle. The CDR3 sequence is CSVVDSHQNTDSNQPQHF. Here the CDR3 DNA reads TGCAGCGTTGTGGATAGCCATCAAAATACGGATAGCAATCAGCCCCAGCATTTT.

The chain has TRBV7-9 and TRBJ2-5; 10 nucleotides align to TRBD1. The J call may be wrong; the DNA end is better matched by TRBJ2-7. CDR1 and CDR2 (germline): SEHNR, FQNEAQ (reference sequence). The CDR3 contains 14 residues. CDR3 loop: CASSSRTGGYEQYF. In DNA, the CDR3 is TGTGCCAGCAGCTCTCGGACAGGGGGCTACGAGCAGTACTTC.

The chain carries TRBV7-9 and TRBJ2-7; TRBD1 might be the D (6 bases). The CDR3 has 14 residues. The V and J ends lost 4 bases and 3 bases respectively, with 13 bases between them. CDR1 and CDR2 from the germline V gene are SEHNR and FQNEAQ (reference sequence). The CDR3 DNA sequence: TGTGCCAGCAGCTCCTCTCAGGGGAACTACGAGCAGTACTTC. It translates to CASSSSQGNYEQYF.

The chain joins TRBV14 to TRBJ2-2; a possible D gene is TRBD2 (5 bases). The CDR3 is 17 residues long. The germline V gene encodes CDR1 SGHDN and CDR2 FVKESK. The V end was cut by 0 bases, the J end by 8 bases, with 19 bases between. CDR3 sequence reads: CASSQDGFFEGRGELFF. Here the CDR3 DNA reads TGTGCCAGCAGCCAAGATGGTTTCTTCGAGGGTCGGGGGGAGCTGTTTTTT.

The chain uses TRBV18 and TRBJ2-1; D perhaps matches TRBD2 (6 bases). V dropped 2 bases and J dropped 6 bases, with 11 bases sitting between them. The CDR3 covers 14 residues. CDR1 KGHSH and CDR2 LQKENI come from the germline V gene. The DNA for the CDR3 is TGTGCCAGCTCACCAGAGCTAGCGCGCAATGAGCAGTTCTTC. Encoded protein: CASSPELARNEQFF.

This clone was seen only once. The chain employs TRBV18 and TRBJ2-1, with TRBD2 matching 7 bases. Germline CDR1 and CDR2: KGHSH and LQKENI. The CDR3 is made up of 15 amino acids. V was pared by 2 bases and J by 5 bases, with 6 bases of the junction left unmatched. The CDR3 sequence is CASSPGSSGNNEQFF. The CDR3 bases are TGTGCCAGCTCACCAGGGTCTAGCGGCAACAATGAGCAGTTCTTC.

This chain links TRBV19 with TRBJ1-5; unclear D gene. There are 14 residues in the CDR3. Germline CDR1 is LNHDA and CDR2 is SQIVND (reference sequence). Trimming took 3 bases from V and 4 from J, leaving 10 bases between them. In DNA form, the CDR3 reads TGTGCCAGTAGTATCGAACAGCTAAATCAGCCCCAGCATTTT. Amino acids: CASSIEQLNQPQHF.

The V and J genes are TRBV12-5 and TRBJ2-1; tentative D call: TRBD1 (6 bases). Germline V gives CDR1 LGHNT, CDR2 FRNRAP. This CDR3 comprises 13 residues. V lost 7 bases and J 6 bases, leaving 13 bases between the germline ends. The CDR3 is CASASSGVNEQFF. CDR3 nucleotide sequence: TGTGCTAGTGCCTCCTCAGGGGTCAATGAGCAGTTCTTC.

The rearrangement joins TRBV5-6 to TRBJ2-1; D is unresolved. The CDR3 spans 13 residues. Germline lookup yields CDR1 SGHDT and CDR2 YYEEEE. Trimming took 2 bases from V and 12 from J, leaving 15 bases between them. CDR3 residues: CASSLPISGGQFF. The CDR3 DNA is TGTGCCAGCAGCTTACCGATTTCGGGTGGGCAGTTCTTC.

The rearrangement links TRBV27 to TRBJ2-3; 12 bases map to TRBD2. Germline CDR1 is MNHEY and CDR2 is SMNVEV (reference sequence). The CDR3 length is 15 residues. Unmatched junction bases numbered 13, after V lost 7 bases and J lost 11 bases. This CDR3 reads CASTPLAGGSNRQYF. The CDR3 region has the DNA TGTGCCAGCACCCCGCTAGCGGGAGGGTCGAATAGGCAGTATTTT.

This rearrangement joins TRBV27 to TRBJ1-2; 8 bases fit TRBD1. V lost 7 bases to trimming and J lost 3 bases; unmatched junction nucleotides: 7. CDR3 size: 14 residues. CDR1 MNHEY and CDR2 SMNVEV come from the germline V gene (reference sequence). The CDR3 reads CASKSRGQDYGYTF. In DNA, the CDR3 is TGTGCCAGCAAATCCAGGGGGCAGGACTATGGCTACACCTTC.

The J gene is TRBJ2-2, the V gene TRBV2; 10 bases line up with TRBD2. Germline V gene data show CDR1 as SNHLY and CDR2 as FYNNEI. The CDR3 length is 19 residues. J gave up 6 bases and V 6 bases, and 19 bases lay outside the gene matches. CDR3 region: CASRDPGLAALGGAGELFF. The CDR3 DNA reads TGTGCCAGCAGGGACCCTGGACTAGCGGCCTTAGGGGGCGCCGGGGAGCTGTTTTTT. The variable domain in full, with the rest retrieved from reference TRBV2 and TRBJ2-2, is EPEVTQTPSHQVTQMGQEVILRCVPISNHLYFYWYRQILGQKVEFLVSFYNNEISEKSEIFDDQFSVERPDGSNFTLKIRSTKLEDSAMYFCASRDPGLAALGGAGELFFGEGSRLTVL.

The chain couples TRBV7-9 to TRBJ1-1; D unresolved. The V and J ends lost 1 base and 5 bases respectively, with 20 bases between them. The CDR3 is 17 amino acids. Germline V CDR1 and CDR2: SEHNR, FQNEAQ (reference sequence). CDR3 in amino acids: CASSLGLPASGQTEAFF. The CDR3 DNA is TGTGCCAGCAGCTTAGGGTTACCGGCTAGCGGGCAAACTGAAGCTTTCTTT.

This clone turned up a few times. The rearrangement links TRBV6-1 to TRBJ2-1; maybe TRBD2 (5 bases). The CDR3 has 14 residues. V lost 8 bases and J lost 3, with 14 bases in between. CDR1 is MNHNS and CDR2 is SASEGT in the germline V gene. The CDR3 is CASGAELLYNEQFF. CDR3 coding DNA: TGTGCCAGCGGAGCGGAGCTCCTCTACAATGAGCAGTTCTTC.

The chain joins TRBV2 to TRBJ1-2, with TRBD1 matching over 8 bases. This CDR3 is 13 amino acids long. CDR1 is SNHLY and CDR2 is FYNNEI in the germline V gene. V shed 6 bases, J shed 6 bases, and the junction held 6 bases outside the gene matches. The CDR3 loop is CASRETGVDGYTF. The DNA for the CDR3 is TGTGCCAGCAGGGAGACAGGGGTGGATGGCTACACCTTC.

This clone was found a few times. The rearrangement joins TRBV5-4 to TRBJ2-1; possible D gene TRBD2, 5 bases. The CDR3 contains 16 residues. Trimming cost V 3 bases and J 4 bases, with 17 bases left between them. Looked up from germline, CDR1 is SGHNT and CDR2 is YYREEE (reference sequence). CDR3 DNA sequence: TGTGCCAGCAGCTCTCTGTGGGCTAGCAGTTACAATGAGCAGTTCTTC. It codes for CASSSLWASSYNEQFF.

This rearrangement joins TRBV4-2 to TRBJ2-3, with TRBD2 identical over 10 bases. Losses at the gene ends were 6 bases for V and 2 bases for J; bases not matched to a gene: 8. The CDR3 has 16 residues. Germline CDR1 reads LGHNA; CDR2 reads YNFKEQ. CDR3 amino acids: CASSRASGGITDTQYF. CDR3 sequence (DNA): TGTGCCAGCAGTCGAGCTAGCGGGGGTATCACAGATACGCAGTATTTT.

The V gene is TRBV30, the J gene TRBJ1-1; D perhaps matches TRBD1 (6 bases). Trimming removed 5 bases from V and 0 bases from J, with 16 bases in between. Germline V gene data show CDR1 as GTSNPN and CDR2 as SVGIG (reference sequence). CDR3 length: 15 amino acids. CDR3 in amino acids: CAWDRQVMMNTEAFF. In DNA, the CDR3 is TGTGCCTGGGACCGACAGGTAATGATGAACACTGAAGCTTTCTTT.

This chain connects TRBV11-2 to TRBJ2-1, with a weak D call TRBD1 (6 bases). CDR1 and CDR2 (germline): SGHAT, FQNNGV. The CDR3 length is 15 residues. Trimming stripped 5 bases from V and 7 bases from J, with 18 bases between. This CDR3 is CASSPNRVNRNEQFF. DNA for the CDR3: TGTGCCAGCAGCCCAAACAGGGTGAATCGGAATGAGCAGTTCTTC.

This clone was counted a few times. The chain links TRBV11-3 to TRBJ2-3, with a weak D call TRBD2 (5 bases). The CDR3 loop spans 15 amino acids. Germline V gives CDR1 SGHNT, CDR2 YENEEA. V lost 3 bases and J lost 2, with 12 bases in between. The DNA of the CDR3 is TGTGCCAGCAGCTTCGCCCGGGGTCCCACAGATACGCAGTATTTT. Its protein product is CASSFARGPTDTQYF.

The chain combines TRBV7-8 with TRBJ2-7, with D possibly TRBD1 on 5 matching bases. The germline CDR1 and CDR2 sequences are SGHVS and FQNEAQ. The CDR3 totals 13 residues. V lost 1 base to trimming and J lost 3 bases, with 7 bases between them. The CDR3 spells CASSLGRDYEQYF. The CDR3 DNA reads TGTGCCAGCAGCTTAGGCAGGGACTACGAGCAGTACTTC. Supplemented by reference TRBV7-8 and TRBJ2-7, the full variable domain reads GAGVSQSPRYKVAKRGQDVALRCDPISGHVSLFWYQQALGQGPEFLTYFQNEAQLDKSGLPSDRFFAERPEGSVSTLKIQRTQQEDSAVYLCASSLGRDYEQYFGPGTRLTVT.

This clone was observed a single time. Other DNA sequences in this sample translate to the same CDR3. The V call is TRBV20-1, the J call TRBJ2-7; weak D call: TRBD2 (6 bases). The V gene's germline CDR1 is DFQATT and CDR2 SNEGSKA (reference sequence). The CDR3 has 11 residues. V was cut by 3 bases and J by 7 bases, with 10 bases left in between. The CDR3 sequence: CSASGSGEQYF. The CDR3 nucleotides are TGCAGTGCTAGCGGGAGTGGAGAGCAGTACTTC.

The chain carries TRBV5-4 and TRBJ2-3; D remains unclear. The V end lost 2 bases, the J end lost 2 bases, and 12 bases lay between the germline ends. This CDR3 spans 15 amino acids. Per germline, CDR1 SGHNT and CDR2 YYREEE (reference sequence). The CDR3 region is CASSFQEAPTDTQYF. The CDR3, as DNA: TGTGCCAGCAGCTTTCAGGAAGCTCCCACAGATACGCAGTATTTT. The full variable domain, rest sourced from reference TRBV5-4 and TRBJ2-3, is ETGVTQSPTHLIKTRGQQVTLRCSSQSGHNTVSWYQQALGQGPQFIFQYYREEENGRGNFPPRFSGLQFPNYSSELNVNALELDDSALYLCASSFQEAPTDTQYFGPGTRLTVL.

In this sample, this clone turned up a few times. Its ends do not fully match the called genes, so a read error is possible. The chain has TRBV28 and TRBJ1-4; D might be TRBD1 (5 bases). CDR1 is MDHEN and CDR2 is SYDVKM in the germline V gene. The CDR3 totals 13 residues. The CDR3 spells CASSLRQPPQLFF. The CDR3 DNA follows: TGTGCCAGCAGTTTACGACAGCCACCCCAACTTTTTTTT.

The V and J genes are TRBV7-6 and TRBJ1-1, with TRBD1 as a possible D gene (5 bases). This CDR3 is built from 14 residues. Germline V gives CDR1 SGHVS, CDR2 FNYEAQ. V was clipped by 5 bases and J by 8 bases, with 18 bases between them. The CDR3 DNA reads as TGTGCCAGCAGCCCAGGCGGGGCCCCACACGAAGCTTTCTTT. Translated: CASSPGGAPHEAFF. Supplemented by reference TRBV7-6 and TRBJ1-1, the full variable domain reads GAGVSQSPRYKVTKRGQDVALRCDPISGHVSLYWYRQALGQGPEFLTYFNYEAQQDKSGLPNDRFSAERPEGSISTLTIQRTEQRDSAMYRCASSPGGAPHEAFFGQGTRLTVV.

The chain is built from TRBV12-5 and TRBJ1-4, with D perhaps TRBD1 (5 bases). The CDR3 has 18 residues. Germline V CDR1 and CDR2: LGHNT, FRNRAP. Trimming cost V 0 bases and J 4 bases, with 18 bases left between them. This CDR3 is CASGLVMSRAGGNEKLFF. The CDR3 region has the DNA TGTGCTAGTGGTTTGGTAATGTCCAGGGCCGGCGGTAATGAAAAACTGTTTTTT.

The genes are TRBV5-1 and TRBJ2-1; D is perhaps TRBD2 (5 bases). CDR3 length: 18 residues. Germline CDR1 is SGHRS and CDR2 is YFSETQ. V was cut by 0 bases and J by 4 bases, with 20 bases left in between. The CDR3 sequence: CASSLEGDWPLDYNEQFF. In nucleotides, the CDR3 is TGCGCCAGCAGCTTGGAGGGAGATTGGCCACTCGATTACAATGAGCAGTTCTTC.

The chain is built from TRBV28 and TRBJ1-5; D is unclear. CDR3 length equals 21 residues. Per the germline V gene, CDR1 is MDHEN and CDR2 is SYDVKM. V lost 5 bases and J 3 bases, leaving 32 bases between the germline ends. CDR3: CASSPRIRPPGIPLDNQPQHF. The CDR3 nucleotides read TGTGCCAGCAGTCCACGCATCAGGCCACCCGGGATCCCCCTGGACAATCAGCCCCAGCATTTT.

This chain connects TRBV7-8 to TRBJ2-7, with TRBD2 matching 7 bases. Germline lookup yields CDR1 SGHVS and CDR2 FQNEAQ. The CDR3 has 17 residues. Unmatched junction bases numbered 13, after V lost 5 bases and J lost 0 bases. CDR3 residues: CASSPYLWRESSYEQYF. The CDR3 bases are TGTGCCAGCAGCCCGTACCTCTGGCGGGAGAGCTCCTACGAGCAGTACTTC.

The chain joins TRBV5-4 to TRBJ2-3, with TRBD2 identical over 10 bases. Germline CDR1 is SGHNT and CDR2 is YYREEE (reference sequence). The CDR3 sequence is 16 residues long. The ends lost 3 bases at V and 2 bases at J; junction bases unmatched: 6. The CDR3 nucleotides read TGTGCCAGCAGCTCCCGGACTAGCGGATTCACAGATACGCAGTATTTT. It specifies CASSSRTSGFTDTQYF.